The 4 T cell receptor beta chains given below trace back to one sample, sequenced in a study of cytomegalovirus exposure and HLA in healthy donors. Primers: 60 Vbeta forward and 13 Jbeta reverse. The repertoire was sequenced with immunoSEQ multiplex PCR; TCRdb's copy has only in-frame clones and lacks some. The top ten clones hold 9.5% to 10% of a sample with roughly 160,000 clones, approximately 80% of them seen once. Material: PBMCs. These TCRs come from a man in his late teens or twenties in good health and CMV-seropositive.

The chain has TRBV29-1 and TRBJ2-3; 12 bases agree with TRBD2. After removal of 5 bases from V and 6 bases from J, the junction contained 12 bases not matched to a gene. CDR3 size: 16 residues. CDR1 and CDR2 (germline): SQVTM, ANQGSEA. CDR3 amino acids: CSVTLTSGSPGDTQYF. CDR3 bases: TGCAGCGTTACCTTGACTAGCGGGAGTCCGGGGGATACGCAGTATTTT.

Worth noting for this clone: The sample holds other DNA sequences that translate to the same CDR3. The chain uses TRBV4-2 and TRBJ1-4, with TRBD1 as a possible D gene (6 bases). There are 15 residues in the CDR3. V lost 0 bases, J lost 8 bases, and 13 bases lay in between. Looked up from germline, CDR1 is LGHNA and CDR2 is YNFKEQ. CDR3 DNA: TGTGCCAGCAGCCAAGATAGGGGGAGGGGCGAAAAACTGTTTTTT. Translation gives CASSQDRGRGEKLFF.

J is TRBJ1-5 and V is TRBV27, with 8 bases aligning to TRBD1. The CDR3 totals 17 residues. Germline V lookup: CDR1 MNHEY, CDR2 SMNVEV (reference sequence). Germline trimming cut 2 bases from V and 4 bases from J; bases unmatched to any gene: 10. This chain's CDR3 is CASSLRRGRVGNQPQHF. The CDR3 DNA is TGTGCCAGCAGTTTACGCAGGGGGCGAGTGGGGAATCAGCCCCAGCATTTT.

This clone appeared a few times. V and J are TRBV28 and TRBJ2-7; D gene uncertain. Germline V gives CDR1 MDHEN, CDR2 SYDVKM. The V end lost 10 bases, the J end lost 4 bases, and 14 bases lay between the germline ends. The CDR3 is 12 amino acids. CDR3 DNA: TGTGCCAACCAGAACGCGGCATACGAGCAGTACTTC. Its protein product is CANQNAAYEQYF.